These 6 T cell receptor beta chains were all obtained from the same sample, sequenced in a study of CD8+ T cells in alopecia areata (dated by TCRdb to 2017 to 2018). Receptor amplification or capture employed the immunoSEQ multiplex PCR assay. To provide template for TCR sequencing, every sample had RNA extracted and reverse transcribed into cDNA. TCRdb took this table from immuneACCESS and kept in-frame rearrangements with V and J called. Such tables lack part of the clones; where checked against another copy, unresolved V genes explain under half of the gap, and the rest is unexplained. The sample yields 10,000 to 15,000 clones; 68% were counted once. Together, the top ten hold about 7% of the sample. The time point label on this specimen signifies: less than five weeks on oral tofacitinib. The meaning of the sample's treatment or condition label: oral pan-JAK inhibitor, 5-10 mg twice daily. Lesional scalp punch biopsies and peripheral blood were obtained from alopecia areata patients.

The source material was skin, sampled at week 4, from a patient treated with tofacitinib. These receptors originate from a human donor with alopecia areata.

The chain employs TRBV4-1 and TRBJ2-2; no reliable D call. CDR1 is MGHRA and CDR2 is YSYEKL in the germline V gene. This CDR3 region has 13 residues. Trimming shortened V by 3 bases and J by 6 bases, and 8 bases separated the two germline ends. Written as DNA, the CDR3 is TGCGCCAGCAGCCAGACCCGCCCCGGGGAGCTGTTTTTT. Translation: CASSQTRPGELFF.

This clone was detected only a few times. The gene calls are TRBV11-2 and TRBJ1-6; TRBD1 is a possible D gene (6 bases). The CDR3 is 15 residues long. Germline V gene data show CDR1 as SGHAT and CDR2 as FQNNGV. The ends were cut back, 4 bases at V and 6 bases at J, with 13 bases in the middle. CDR3 loop: CASSSSDSPNSPLHF. Here the CDR3 DNA reads TGTGCCAGCAGCTCGTCGGACAGCCCTAATTCACCCCTCCACTTT. Complete variable domain (other parts from reference TRBV11-2 and TRBJ1-6): EAGVAQSPRYKIIEKRQSVAFWCNPISGHATLYWYQQILGQGPKLLIQFQNNGVVDDSQLPKDRFSAERLKGVDSTLKIQPAKLEDSAVYLCASSSSDSPNSPLHFGNGTRLTVT.

In nucleotides, the CDR3 is TGTGCCAGCAGCCAGGACAGGGAAAGGATAGAGACCCAGTACTTC. It yields the protein CASSQDRERIETQYF. This chain links TRBV6-5 with TRBJ2-5; 8 bases align to TRBD1. This CDR3 comprises 15 residues. Per the germline V gene, CDR1 is MNHEY and CDR2 is SVGAGI. J gave up 4 bases and V 6 bases, and 10 bases lay outside the gene matches.

This chain joins TRBV5-1 and TRBJ1-1; tentative D call: TRBD1 (5 bases). The V gene's germline CDR1 is SGHRS and CDR2 YFSETQ. Deletions cut 0 bases from V and 4 bases from J, with 10 bases between. The CDR3 is 14 residues long. CDR3 protein: CASSLEGFGTEAFF. CDR3 sequence (DNA): TGCGCCAGCAGCTTGGAGGGGTTCGGCACTGAAGCTTTCTTT.

The genes are TRBV5-1 and TRBJ1-2; weak D call: TRBD1 (6 bases). V was shortened by 3 bases and J by 4 bases, with 13 bases between the two germline ends. Germline-derived CDR1 and CDR2 are SGHRS and YFSETQ. The CDR3 length is 14 residues. This CDR3 reads CASSYSGAGYGYTF. CDR3 DNA sequence: TGCGCCAGCAGCTACTCGGGGGCCGGCTATGGCTACACCTTC.

This chain's CDR3 is CSVGRVDSHRGYGYTF. The DNA of the CDR3 is TGCAGCGTCGGGCGGGTGGACTCCCATCGAGGCTATGGCTACACCTTC. V is TRBV29-1 and J is TRBJ1-2; D gene unclear. Trimming left V 6 bases short and J 4 bases short, with 24 bases between. The CDR3 runs 16 residues. In germline, CDR1 is SQVTM, CDR2 ANQGSEA.